These 3 T cell receptor beta chains were sequenced from one sample in a study of shared clonotypes between healthy human individuals. CD45RO-negative cells were positively selected for CCR7, leaving out terminally differentiated effector memory CD45RA+ cells. Measured with immunoSEQ multiplex PCR; TCRdb has only the in-frame clones, and not every one. The sample records around 2,100,000 clones, over 85% being singletons. Sequenced material: naive CD8+ T cells sorted from blood. The origin of the receptors is a man aged 18 to 30 in good health.

V is TRBV28 and J is TRBJ1-2; a possible D gene is TRBD1 (6 bases). V was cut by 6 bases and J by 4 bases, with 12 bases left in between. CDR1 is MDHEN and CDR2 is SYDVKM in the germline V gene. The CDR3 sequence is 13 residues long. The CDR3 loop is CASRLKGGYGYTF. CDR3 coding DNA: TGTGCCAGCAGGTTAAAAGGGGGCTATGGCTACACCTTC.

The V call is TRBV28, the J call TRBJ2-2; TRBD1 matches at 7 bases. Unmatched junction bases numbered 10, after V lost 2 bases and J lost 1 base. The V gene's germline CDR1 is MDHEN and CDR2 SYDVKM. The CDR3 spans 18 residues. The CDR3 loop is CASSLRSQHRGNTGELFF. DNA of the CDR3: TGTGCCAGCAGTTTAAGATCGCAGCACAGGGGGAACACCGGGGAGCTGTTTTTT.

The gene calls are TRBV7-9 and TRBJ2-7; 10 nucleotides line up with TRBD1. The CDR3 loop spans 15 amino acids. Germline CDR1 is SEHNR and CDR2 is FQNEAQ (reference sequence). Germline trimming cut 5 bases from V and 5 bases from J; bases unmatched to any gene: 9. The CDR3 bases are TGTGCCAGCAGCAATGACAGGGGGCGCGGGAACGAGCAGTACTTC. This sequence encodes CASSNDRGRGNEQYF. The complete variable domain, with remaining parts taken from reference TRBV7-9 and TRBJ2-7, reads DTGVSQNPRHKITKRGQNVTFRCDPISEHNRLYWYRQTLGQGPEFLTYFQNEAQLEKSRLLSDRFSAERPKGSFSTLEIQRTEQGDSAMYLCASSNDRGRGNEQYFGPGTRLTVT.